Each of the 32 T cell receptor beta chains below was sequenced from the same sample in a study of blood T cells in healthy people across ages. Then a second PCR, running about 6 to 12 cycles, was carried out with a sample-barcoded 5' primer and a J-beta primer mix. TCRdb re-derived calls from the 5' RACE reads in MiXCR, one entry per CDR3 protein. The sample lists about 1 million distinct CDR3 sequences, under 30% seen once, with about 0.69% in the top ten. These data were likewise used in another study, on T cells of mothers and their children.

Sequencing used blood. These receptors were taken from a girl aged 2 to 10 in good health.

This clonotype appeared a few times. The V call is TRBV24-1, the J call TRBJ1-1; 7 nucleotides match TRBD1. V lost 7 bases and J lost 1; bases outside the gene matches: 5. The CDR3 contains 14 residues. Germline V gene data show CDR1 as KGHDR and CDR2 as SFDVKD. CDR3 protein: CATSQGDRNTEAFF. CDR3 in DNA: TGTGCCACCAGCCAAGGGGACAGGAACACTGAAGCTTTCTTT.

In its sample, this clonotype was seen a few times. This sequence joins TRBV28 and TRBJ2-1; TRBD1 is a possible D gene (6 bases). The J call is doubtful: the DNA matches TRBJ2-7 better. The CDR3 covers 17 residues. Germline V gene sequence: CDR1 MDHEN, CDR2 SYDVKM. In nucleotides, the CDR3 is TGTGCCAGCAGTTTAGCCAGCTACCGGGACAACTCCTACGAGCAGTACTTC. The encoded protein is CASSLASYRDNSYEQYF.

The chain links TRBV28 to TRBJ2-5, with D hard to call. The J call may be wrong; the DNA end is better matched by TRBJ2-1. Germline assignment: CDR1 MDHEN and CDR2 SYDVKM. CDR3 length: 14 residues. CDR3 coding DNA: TGTGCCAGCAGCCCCGGGTTAGTCATCAGCGAGCAGTTCTTC. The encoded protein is CASSPGLVISEQFF.

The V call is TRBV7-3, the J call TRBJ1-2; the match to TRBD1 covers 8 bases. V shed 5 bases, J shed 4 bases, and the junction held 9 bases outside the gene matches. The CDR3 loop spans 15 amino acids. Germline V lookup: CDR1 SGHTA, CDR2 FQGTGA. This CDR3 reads CASSVSGGEVYGYTF. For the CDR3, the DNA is TGTGCCAGCAGCGTATCAGGGGGCGAGGTCTATGGCTACACCTTC. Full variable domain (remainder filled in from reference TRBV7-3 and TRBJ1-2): GAGVSQTPSNKVTEKGKYVELRCDPISGHTALYWYRQSLGQGPEFLIYFQGTGAADDSGLPNDRFFAVRPEGSVSTLKIQRTERGDSAVYLCASSVSGGEVYGYTFGSGTRLTVV.

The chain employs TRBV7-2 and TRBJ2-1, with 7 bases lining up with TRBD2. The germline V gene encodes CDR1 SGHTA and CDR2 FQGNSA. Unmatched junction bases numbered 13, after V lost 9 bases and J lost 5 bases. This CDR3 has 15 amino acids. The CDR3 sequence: CASQAHWGGNNEQFF. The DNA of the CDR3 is TGTGCCAGTCAGGCCCATTGGGGGGGAAACAATGAGCAGTTCTTC.

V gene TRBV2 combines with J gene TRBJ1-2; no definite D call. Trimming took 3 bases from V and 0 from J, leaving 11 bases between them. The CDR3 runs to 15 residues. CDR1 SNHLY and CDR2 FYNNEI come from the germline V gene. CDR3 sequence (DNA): TGTGCCAGCAGTGATTTGAGCGTCTCTAACTATGGCTACACCTTC. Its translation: CASSDLSVSNYGYTF.

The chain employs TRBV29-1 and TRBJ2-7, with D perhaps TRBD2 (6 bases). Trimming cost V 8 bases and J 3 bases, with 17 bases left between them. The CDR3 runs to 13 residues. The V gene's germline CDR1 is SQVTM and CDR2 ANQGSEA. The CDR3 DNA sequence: TGCAGCATAACCGGGACTGAGAGCTACGAGCAGTACTTC. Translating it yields CSITGTESYEQYF.

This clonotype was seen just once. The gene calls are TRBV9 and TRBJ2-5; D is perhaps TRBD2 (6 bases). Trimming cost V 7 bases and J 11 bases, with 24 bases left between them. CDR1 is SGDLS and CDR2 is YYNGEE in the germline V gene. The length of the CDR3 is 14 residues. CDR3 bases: TGTGCCAGCGGGGACGGGGCCGACGGGGGAGAGCAGTACTTC. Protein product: CASGDGADGGEQYF.

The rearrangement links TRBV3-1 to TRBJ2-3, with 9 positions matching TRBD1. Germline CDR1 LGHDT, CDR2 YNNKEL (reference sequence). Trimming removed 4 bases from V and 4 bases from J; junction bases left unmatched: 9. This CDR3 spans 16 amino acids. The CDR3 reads CASSRQGGRRADTQYF. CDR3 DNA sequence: TGTGCCAGCAGCCGACAGGGGGGAAGGCGAGCAGATACGCAGTATTTT.

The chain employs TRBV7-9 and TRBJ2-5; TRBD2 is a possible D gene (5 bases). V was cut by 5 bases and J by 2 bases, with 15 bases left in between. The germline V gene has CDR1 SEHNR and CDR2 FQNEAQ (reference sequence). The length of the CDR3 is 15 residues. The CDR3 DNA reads TGTGCCAGCAGCCCCCCTTGGGAGAAACAAGAGACCCAGTACTTC. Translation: CASSPPWEKQETQYF. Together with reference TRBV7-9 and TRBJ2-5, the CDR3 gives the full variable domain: DTGVSQNPRHKITKRGQNVTFRCDPISEHNRLYWYRQTLGQGPEFLTYFQNEAQLEKSRLLSDRFSAERPKGSFSTLEIQRTEQGDSAMYLCASSPPWEKQETQYFGPGTRLLVL.

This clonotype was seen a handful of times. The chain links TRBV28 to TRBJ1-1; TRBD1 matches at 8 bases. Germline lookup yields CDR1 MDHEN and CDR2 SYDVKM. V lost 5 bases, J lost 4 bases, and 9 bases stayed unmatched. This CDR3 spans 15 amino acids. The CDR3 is CASSTPSGGITEAFF. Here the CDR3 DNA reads TGTGCCAGCAGTACCCCCTCAGGGGGCATCACTGAAGCTTTCTTT.

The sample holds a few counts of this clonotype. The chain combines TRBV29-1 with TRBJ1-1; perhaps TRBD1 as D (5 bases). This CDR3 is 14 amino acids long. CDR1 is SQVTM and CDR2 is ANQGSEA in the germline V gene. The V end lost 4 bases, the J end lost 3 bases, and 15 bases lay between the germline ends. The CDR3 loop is CSVAPLMGDTEAFF. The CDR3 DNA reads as TGCAGCGTTGCGCCCCTTATGGGGGACACTGAAGCTTTCTTT.

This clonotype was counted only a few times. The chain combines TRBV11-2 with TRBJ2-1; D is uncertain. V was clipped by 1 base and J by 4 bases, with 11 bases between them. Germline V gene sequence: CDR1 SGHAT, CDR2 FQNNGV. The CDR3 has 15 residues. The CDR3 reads CASSLGPDEYNEQFF. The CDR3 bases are TGTGCCAGCAGCTTAGGTCCCGACGAATACAATGAGCAGTTCTTC.

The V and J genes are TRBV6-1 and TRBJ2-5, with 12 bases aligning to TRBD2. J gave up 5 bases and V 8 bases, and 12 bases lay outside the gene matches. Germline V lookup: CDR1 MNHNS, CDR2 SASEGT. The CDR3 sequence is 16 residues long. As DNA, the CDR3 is TGTGCCAGCCGGACTAGCGGGACCCATGTCGAGGAGACCCAGTACTTC. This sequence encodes CASRTSGTHVEETQYF.

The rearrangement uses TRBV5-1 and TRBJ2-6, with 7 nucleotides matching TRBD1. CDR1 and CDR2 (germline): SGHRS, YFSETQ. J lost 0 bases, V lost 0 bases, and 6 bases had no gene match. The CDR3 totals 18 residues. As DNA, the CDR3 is TGCGCCAGCAGCTTGGTGGTGACAGGGATCTCTGGGGCCAACGTCCTGACTTTC. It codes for CASSLVVTGISGANVLTF.

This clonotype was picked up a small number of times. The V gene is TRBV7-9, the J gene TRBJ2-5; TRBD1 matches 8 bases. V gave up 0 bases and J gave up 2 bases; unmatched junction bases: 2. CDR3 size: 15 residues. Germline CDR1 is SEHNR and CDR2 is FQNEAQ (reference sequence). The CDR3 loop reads CASSLAGQGQETQYF. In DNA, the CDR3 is TGTGCCAGCAGCTTAGCCGGACAGGGACAAGAGACCCAGTACTTC.

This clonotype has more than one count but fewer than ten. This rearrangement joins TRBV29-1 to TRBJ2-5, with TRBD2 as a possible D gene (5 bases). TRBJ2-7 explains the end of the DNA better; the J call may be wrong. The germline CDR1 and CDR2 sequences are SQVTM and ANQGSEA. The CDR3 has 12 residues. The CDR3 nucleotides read TGCAGCGTTCTAGCCCCTGACTTCGAGCAGTACTTC. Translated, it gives CSVLAPDFEQYF.

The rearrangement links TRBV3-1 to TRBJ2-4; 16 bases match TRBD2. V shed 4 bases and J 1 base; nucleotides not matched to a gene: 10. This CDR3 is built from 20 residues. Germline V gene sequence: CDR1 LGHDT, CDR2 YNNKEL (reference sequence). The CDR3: CASSRTGGTSGRVAKNIQYF. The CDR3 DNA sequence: TGTGCCAGCAGCCGAACAGGCGGGACTAGCGGGAGGGTGGCCAAAAACATTCAGTACTTC. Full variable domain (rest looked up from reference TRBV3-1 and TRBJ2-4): DTAVSQTPKYLVTQMGNDKSIKCEQNLGHDTMYWYKQDSKKFLKIMFSYNNKELIINETVPNRFSPKSPDKAHLNLHINSLELGDSAVYFCASSRTGGTSGRVAKNIQYFGAGTRLSVL.

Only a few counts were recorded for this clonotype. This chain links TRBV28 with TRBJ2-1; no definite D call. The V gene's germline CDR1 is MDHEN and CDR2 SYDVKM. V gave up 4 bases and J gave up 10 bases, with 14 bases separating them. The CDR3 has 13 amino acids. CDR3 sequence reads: CASSSNFKSEQFF. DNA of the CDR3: TGTGCCAGCAGTTCCAATTTCAAGAGCGAGCAGTTCTTC.

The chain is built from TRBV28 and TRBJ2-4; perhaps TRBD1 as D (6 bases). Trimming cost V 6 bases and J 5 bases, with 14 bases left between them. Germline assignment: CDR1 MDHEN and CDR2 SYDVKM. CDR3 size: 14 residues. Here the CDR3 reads CASRNRDQQNIQYF. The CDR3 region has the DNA TGTGCCAGCAGAAACAGGGATCAACAAAACATTCAGTACTTC. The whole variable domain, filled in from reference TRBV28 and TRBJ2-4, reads DVKVTQSSRYLVKRTGEKVFLECVQDMDHENMFWYRQDPGLGLRLIYFSYDVKMKEKGDIPEGYSVSREKKERFSLILESASTNQTSMYLCASRNRDQQNIQYFGAGTRLSVL.

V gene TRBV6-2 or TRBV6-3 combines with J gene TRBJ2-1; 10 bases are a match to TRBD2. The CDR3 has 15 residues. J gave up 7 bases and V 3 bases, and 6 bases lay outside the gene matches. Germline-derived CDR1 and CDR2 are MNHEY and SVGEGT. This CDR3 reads CASSYTAGGQNEQFF. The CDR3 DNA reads TGTGCCAGCAGTTATACAGCGGGGGGGCAGAATGAGCAGTTCTTC.

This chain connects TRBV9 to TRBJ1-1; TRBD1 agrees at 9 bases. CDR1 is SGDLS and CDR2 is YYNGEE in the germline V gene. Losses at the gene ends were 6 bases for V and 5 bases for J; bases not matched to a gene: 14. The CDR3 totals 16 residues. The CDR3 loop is CASKVDGDRDKTEAFF. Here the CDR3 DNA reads TGTGCCAGCAAAGTAGATGGGGACAGGGATAAAACTGAAGCTTTCTTT.

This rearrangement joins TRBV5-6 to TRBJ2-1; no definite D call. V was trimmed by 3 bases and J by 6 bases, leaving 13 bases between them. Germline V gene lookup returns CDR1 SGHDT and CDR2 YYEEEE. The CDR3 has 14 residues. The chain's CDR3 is CASSSPRLGNEQFF. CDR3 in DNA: TGTGCCAGCAGCTCCCCTAGGCTGGGCAATGAGCAGTTCTTC. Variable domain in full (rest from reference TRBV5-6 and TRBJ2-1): DAGVTQSPTHLIKTRGQQVTLRCSPKSGHDTVSWYQQALGQGPQFIFQYYEEEERQRGNFPDRFSGHQFPNYSSELNVNALLLGDSALYLCASSSPRLGNEQFFGPGTRLTVL.

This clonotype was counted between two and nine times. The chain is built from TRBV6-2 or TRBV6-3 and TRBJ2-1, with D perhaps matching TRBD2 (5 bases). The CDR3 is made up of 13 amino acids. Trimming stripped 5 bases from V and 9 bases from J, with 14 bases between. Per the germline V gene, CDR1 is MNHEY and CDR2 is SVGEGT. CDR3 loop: CASSPSLAAEQFF. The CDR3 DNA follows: TGTGCCAGCAGTCCATCTCTAGCTGCTGAGCAGTTCTTC.

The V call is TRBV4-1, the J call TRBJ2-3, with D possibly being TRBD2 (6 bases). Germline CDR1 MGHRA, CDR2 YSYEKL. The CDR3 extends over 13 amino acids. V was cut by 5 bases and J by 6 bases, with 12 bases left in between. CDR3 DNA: TGCGCCAGCAGCAGAGTGGCGGGGGATACGCAGTATTTT. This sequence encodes CASSRVAGDTQYF.

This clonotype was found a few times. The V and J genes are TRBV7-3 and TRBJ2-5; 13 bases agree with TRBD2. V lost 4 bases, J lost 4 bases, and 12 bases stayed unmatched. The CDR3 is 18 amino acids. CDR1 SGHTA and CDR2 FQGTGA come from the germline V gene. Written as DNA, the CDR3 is TGTGCCAGCAGCTCCGGGACTAGCGGGGAAATCGGGGGAGAGACCCAGTACTTC. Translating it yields CASSSGTSGEIGGETQYF.

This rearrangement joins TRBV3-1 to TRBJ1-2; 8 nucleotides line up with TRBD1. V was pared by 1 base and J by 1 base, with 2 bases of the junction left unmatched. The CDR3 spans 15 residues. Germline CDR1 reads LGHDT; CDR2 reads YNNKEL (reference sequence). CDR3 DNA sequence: TGTGCCAGCAGCCAAGTCGACAGGGGTAACTATGGCTACACCTTC. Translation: CASSQVDRGNYGYTF. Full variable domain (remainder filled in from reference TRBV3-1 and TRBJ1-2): DTAVSQTPKYLVTQMGNDKSIKCEQNLGHDTMYWYKQDSKKFLKIMFSYNNKELIINETVPNRFSPKSPDKAHLNLHINSLELGDSAVYFCASSQVDRGNYGYTFGSGTRLTVV.

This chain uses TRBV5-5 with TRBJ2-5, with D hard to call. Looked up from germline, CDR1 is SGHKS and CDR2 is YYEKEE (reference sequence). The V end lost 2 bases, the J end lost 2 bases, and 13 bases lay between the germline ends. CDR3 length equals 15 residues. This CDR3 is CASSLGPNSQETQYF. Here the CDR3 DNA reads TGTGCCAGCAGCTTAGGGCCAAACAGTCAAGAGACCCAGTACTTC.

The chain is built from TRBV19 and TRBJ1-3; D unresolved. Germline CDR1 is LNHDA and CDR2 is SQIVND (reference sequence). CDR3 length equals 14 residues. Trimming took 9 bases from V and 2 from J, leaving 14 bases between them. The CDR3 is CASRPLLAGNTIYF. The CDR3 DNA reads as TGTGCCAGCCGACCCTTACTGGCTGGAAACACCATATATTTT.

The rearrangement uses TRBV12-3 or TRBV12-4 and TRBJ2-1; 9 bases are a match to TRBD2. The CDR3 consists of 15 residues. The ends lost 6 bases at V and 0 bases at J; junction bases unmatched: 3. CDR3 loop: CASRISGGSYNEQFF. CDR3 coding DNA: TGTGCCAGCAGAATTAGCGGGGGCTCCTACAATGAGCAGTTCTTC.

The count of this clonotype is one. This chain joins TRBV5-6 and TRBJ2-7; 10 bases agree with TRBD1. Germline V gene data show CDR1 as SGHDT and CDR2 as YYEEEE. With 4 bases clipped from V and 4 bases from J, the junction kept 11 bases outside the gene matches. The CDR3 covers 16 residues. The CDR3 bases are TGTGCCAGCAGCGGAGGGACAGGGGACGGACAGTACGAGCAGTACTTC. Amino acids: CASSGGTGDGQYEQYF.

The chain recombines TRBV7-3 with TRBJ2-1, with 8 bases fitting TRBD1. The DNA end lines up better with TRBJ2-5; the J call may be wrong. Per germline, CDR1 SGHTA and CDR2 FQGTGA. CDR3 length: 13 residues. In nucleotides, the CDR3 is TGTGCCAGCAGCTTAAGGCAGGGGGCGACCCAGTACTTC. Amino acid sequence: CASSLRQGATQYF.